Below are 19 T cell receptor beta chains sequenced from a single sample in a study of cytomegalovirus exposure and HLA in healthy donors. It was with 60 Vbeta and 13 Jbeta primers that the PCR ran. The assay was immunoSEQ multiplex PCR, and TCRdb's table has in-frame clones only and misses some. The table has 130,000 or so clones, about 8.6% seen once. The specimen sequenced was PBMCs. The source is a middle-aged woman in good health and CMV-seropositive.

The rearrangement uses TRBV27 and TRBJ1-6; TRBD1 matches 7 bases. The J segment lost 6 bases and the V segment lost 4 bases, leaving 12 bases of the junction unmatched. CDR3 length equals 17 residues. CDR1 and CDR2 (germline): MNHEY, SMNVEV (reference sequence). CDR3 in amino acids: CASSSQGPQVGNSPLHF. The CDR3 DNA sequence: TGTGCCAGCAGTTCACAGGGGCCCCAAGTAGGTAATTCACCCCTCCACTTT.

The rearrangement joins TRBV28 to TRBJ2-3; 16 bases are a match to TRBD2. Germline CDR1 is MDHEN and CDR2 is SYDVKM. The CDR3 runs to 19 residues. V lost 6 bases, J lost 0 bases, and 9 bases stayed unmatched. The CDR3 bases are TGTGCCAGCAGCCCAGGGACTAGCGGGGGGGCGTCTAGCACAGATACGCAGTATTTT. This gives the protein CASSPGTSGGASSTDTQYF.

This clone was found a few times. The V call is TRBV7-9, the J call TRBJ1-5; 8 bases fit TRBD1. The CDR3 covers 16 residues. V was pared by 4 bases and J by 1 base, with 6 bases of the junction left unmatched. The germline V gene encodes CDR1 SEHNR and CDR2 FQNEAQ (reference sequence). The chain's CDR3 is CASSSDREGSNQPQHF. DNA of the CDR3: TGTGCCAGCAGCTCGGACAGGGAAGGAAGCAATCAGCCCCAGCATTTT. Full variable domain (missing parts from reference TRBV7-9 and TRBJ1-5): DTGVSQNPRHKITKRGQNVTFRCDPISEHNRLYWYRQTLGQGPEFLTYFQNEAQLEKSRLLSDRFSAERPKGSFSTLEIQRTEQGDSAMYLCASSSDREGSNQPQHFGDGTRLSIL.

This clone was observed a single time. CDR3: CASSPYQAPDEQFF. The CDR3 nucleotides are TGTGCCAGCAGCCCTTATCAGGCCCCCGATGAGCAGTTCTTC. The chain carries TRBV5-4 and TRBJ2-1; no definite D call. With 4 bases removed from V and 8 bases from J, the gap between germline ends came to 16 bases. This CDR3 contains 14 residues. Germline CDR1 reads SGHNT; CDR2 reads YYREEE (reference sequence).

Only a few counts were recorded for this clone. The gene calls are TRBV9 and TRBJ1-3, with a tentative D call TRBD1 (6 bases). The CDR3 extends over 15 amino acids. V dropped 7 bases and J dropped 2 bases, with 16 bases sitting between them. CDR1 SGDLS and CDR2 YYNGEE come from the germline V gene. Written as DNA, the CDR3 is TGTGCCAGCGGGAAAGGGGGGGGAACTGGAAACACCATATATTTT. Amino acids: CASGKGGGTGNTIYF.

This chain links TRBV10-3 with TRBJ2-1, with a possible D match to TRBD1 (5 bases). Germline lookup yields CDR1 ENHRY and CDR2 SYGVKD. The CDR3 loop spans 16 amino acids. V gave up 0 bases and J gave up 6 bases, with 15 bases separating them. This CDR3 is CAISESRPDRGNEQFF. DNA of the CDR3: TGTGCCATCAGTGAGTCGAGGCCAGACAGAGGCAATGAGCAGTTCTTC.

This chain connects TRBV6-5 to TRBJ1-4; 8 positions match TRBD1. Losses at the gene ends were 2 bases for V and 7 bases for J; bases not matched to a gene: 6. In germline, CDR1 is MNHEY, CDR2 SVGAGI. The length of the CDR3 is 15 residues. CDR3 coding DNA: TGTGCCAGCAGTTACCAGGGGGCGCTCCCTGAAAAACTGTTTTTT. Translated: CASSYQGALPEKLFF.

The chain has TRBV7-9 and TRBJ2-1, with TRBD2 identical over 11 bases. The ends lost 5 bases at V and 4 bases at J; junction bases unmatched: 4. From germline, CDR1 is SEHNR and CDR2 FQNEAQ (reference sequence). The CDR3 has 15 residues. Written as DNA, the CDR3 is TGTGCCAGCAGCGACCGACTAGCGGGGTACAATGAGCAGTTCTTC. Protein: CASSDRLAGYNEQFF.

The V and J genes are TRBV5-6 and TRBJ2-5, with a weak D call TRBD1 (5 bases). Germline V lookup: CDR1 SGHDT, CDR2 YYEEEE. The V gene lost 1 base and the J gene lost 5 bases, with 21 bases spanning the gap. This CDR3 is 17 amino acids long. This CDR3 is CASSLLQGNRLRETQYF. The CDR3 nucleotides are TGTGCCAGCAGCTTGCTGCAGGGAAATCGACTCAGGGAGACCCAGTACTTC.

This clone was observed a handful of times. The V and J genes are TRBV7-6 and TRBJ2-3; no clear D gene. This CDR3 region has 12 residues. The V end lost 6 bases, the J end lost 6 bases, and 10 bases lay between the germline ends. Germline values: CDR1 SGHVS, CDR2 FNYEAQ. The CDR3 bases are TGTGCCAGCAGTCGCACGGAGGATACGCAGTATTTT. Residues: CASSRTEDTQYF.

In its sample, this clone was seen once. The V and J genes are TRBV18 and TRBJ2-7, with D possibly matching TRBD1 (6 bases). The CDR3 is 14 amino acids. V was shortened by 3 bases and J by 2 bases, with 11 bases between the two germline ends. The V gene's germline CDR1 is KGHSH and CDR2 LQKENI. The CDR3 spells CASSPSRQAYEQYF. Here the CDR3 DNA reads TGTGCCAGCTCACCCTCCCGACAGGCCTACGAGCAGTACTTC.

The table lists this clone with a few counts. V usage is TRBV5-8 and J usage is TRBJ2-7; the D is unclear. Trimming stripped 4 bases from V and 1 base from J, with 18 bases between. The CDR3 runs 16 residues. Germline CDR1 is SGHTS and CDR2 is YDEGEE. In DNA, the CDR3 is TGTGCCAGCAGCCATCGAGGATCGGCCTATTCCTACGAGCAGTACTTC. Translation gives CASSHRGSAYSYEQYF.

The CDR3 DNA follows: TGTGCCAGCAGTGAATCCCCAAATTCAGGGAATTCACCCCTCCACTTT. Translated: CASSESPNSGNSPLHF. The gene calls are TRBV6-1 and TRBJ1-6; D perhaps matches TRBD1 (5 bases). The V end was cut by 2 bases, the J end by 7 bases, with 15 bases between. CDR3 length: 16 amino acids. CDR1 is MNHNS, CDR2 SASEGT, per germline.

This rearrangement joins TRBV14 to TRBJ1-2; D possibly corresponds to TRBD1 (5 bases). The CDR3 covers 14 residues. CDR1 and CDR2 (germline): SGHDN, FVKESK. Trimming took 0 bases from V and 8 from J, leaving 13 bases between them. CDR3 residues: CASSQDLGGYGYTF. The CDR3 DNA follows: TGTGCCAGCAGCCAAGATCTGGGGGGATACGGCTACACCTTC. Full variable domain (missing parts from reference TRBV14 and TRBJ1-2): EAGVTQFPSHSVIEKGQTVTLRCDPISGHDNLYWYRRVMGKEIKFLLHFVKESKQDESGMPNNRFLAERTGGTYSTLKVQPAELEDSGVYFCASSQDLGGYGYTFGSGTRLTVV.

This clone turned up a few times. This chain connects TRBV19 to TRBJ1-1; D is ambiguous. CDR3 length equals 13 residues. V was cut by 5 bases and J by 8 bases, with 15 bases left in between. Germline CDR1 LNHDA, CDR2 SQIVND (reference sequence). CDR3 sequence (DNA): TGTGCCAGTAGTCCGAGTAAGACGGGGGAAGCTTTCTTT. It translates to CASSPSKTGEAFF.

This clone has only a few counts. The gene calls are TRBV7-8 and TRBJ1-2, with TRBD1 matching 12 bases. From germline, CDR1 is SGHVS and CDR2 FQNEAQ. V trimming: 3 bases; J trimming: 8 bases; junction bases outside the gene matches: 7. The CDR3 length is 15 residues. DNA of the CDR3: TGTGCCAGCAGCTTCCGGGACAGGGGGCCGGGGGGCTACACCTTC. Translation: CASSFRDRGPGGYTF. Drawing the rest from reference TRBV7-8 and TRBJ1-2, the complete variable domain is GAGVSQSPRYKVAKRGQDVALRCDPISGHVSLFWYQQALGQGPEFLTYFQNEAQLDKSGLPSDRFFAERPEGSVSTLKIQRTQQEDSAVYLCASSFRDRGPGGYTFGSGTRLTVV.

The chain joins TRBV7-9 to TRBJ2-3, with TRBD1 matching over 7 bases. J was trimmed by 5 bases and V by 1 base; bases with no gene match: 6. Germline CDR1 is SEHNR and CDR2 is FQNEAQ (reference sequence). CDR3 length: 15 residues. In DNA, the CDR3 is TGTGCCAGCAGCTTAGGGACAGGTTCTATAGATACGCAGTATTTT. Translation gives CASSLGTGSIDTQYF.

This clone has more than one count but fewer than ten. V is TRBV5-6 and J is TRBJ1-1; D not certain. Between the trimmed V and J ends, which lost 7 bases and 0 bases, there was a span of 19 bases. Germline-derived CDR1 and CDR2 are SGHDT and YYEEEE. CDR3 size: 16 residues. This CDR3 reads CASRRVGTVMNTEAFF. DNA of the CDR3: TGTGCCAGCCGGCGGGTCGGAACGGTAATGAACACTGAAGCTTTCTTT.

The chain is built from TRBV14 and TRBJ2-1; 10 positions agree with TRBD2. Germline V gene data show CDR1 as SGHDN and CDR2 as FVKESK. Trimming removed 0 bases from V and 3 bases from J; junction bases left unmatched: 8. The length of the CDR3 is 18 residues. CDR3 bases: TGTGCCAGCAGCCAAGACAGCAGGACTAGCGGTATCTACAATGAGCAGTTCTTC. Its protein is CASSQDSRTSGIYNEQFF.